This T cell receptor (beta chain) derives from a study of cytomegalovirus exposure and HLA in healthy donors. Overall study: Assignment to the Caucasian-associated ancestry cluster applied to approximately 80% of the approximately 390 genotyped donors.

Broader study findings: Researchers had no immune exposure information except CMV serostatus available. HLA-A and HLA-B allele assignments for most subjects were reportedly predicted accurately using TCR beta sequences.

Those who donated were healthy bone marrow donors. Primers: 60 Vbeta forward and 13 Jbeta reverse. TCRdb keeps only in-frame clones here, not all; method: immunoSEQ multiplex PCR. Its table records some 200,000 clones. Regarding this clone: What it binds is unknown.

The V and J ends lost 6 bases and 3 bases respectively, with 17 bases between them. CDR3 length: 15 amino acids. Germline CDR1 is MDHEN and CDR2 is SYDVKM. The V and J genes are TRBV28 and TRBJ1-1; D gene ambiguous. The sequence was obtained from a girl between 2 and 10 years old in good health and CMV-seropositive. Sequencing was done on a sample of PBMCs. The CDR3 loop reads CASSLRVAAYTEAFF. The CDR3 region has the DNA TGTGCCAGCAGCCTCCGGGTTGCCGCTTACACTGAAGCTTTCTTT. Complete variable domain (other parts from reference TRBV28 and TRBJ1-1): DVKVTQSSRYLVKRTGEKVFLECVQDMDHENMFWYRQDPGLGLRLIYFSYDVKMKEKGDIPEGYSVSREKKERFSLILESASTNQTSMYLCASSLRVAAYTEAFFGQGTRLTVV.